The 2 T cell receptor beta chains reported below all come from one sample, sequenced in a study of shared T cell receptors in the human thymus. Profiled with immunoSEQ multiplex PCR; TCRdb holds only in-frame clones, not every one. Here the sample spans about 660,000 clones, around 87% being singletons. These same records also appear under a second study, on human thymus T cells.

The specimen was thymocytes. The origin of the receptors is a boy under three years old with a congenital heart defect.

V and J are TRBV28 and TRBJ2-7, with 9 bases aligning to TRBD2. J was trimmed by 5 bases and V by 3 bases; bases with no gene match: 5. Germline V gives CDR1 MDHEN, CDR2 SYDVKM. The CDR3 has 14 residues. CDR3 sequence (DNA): TGTGCCAGCAGTTTTAGCGGGAGAGCTGACGAGCAGTACTTC. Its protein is CASSFSGRADEQYF.

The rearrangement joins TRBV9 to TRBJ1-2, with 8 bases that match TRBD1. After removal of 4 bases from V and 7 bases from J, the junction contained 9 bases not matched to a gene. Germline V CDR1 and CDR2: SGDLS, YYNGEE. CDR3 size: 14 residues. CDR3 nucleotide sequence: TGTGCCAGCAGCCCCCGGACAGGGTGTTGTGGCTACACCTTC. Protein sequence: CASSPRTGCCGYTF.